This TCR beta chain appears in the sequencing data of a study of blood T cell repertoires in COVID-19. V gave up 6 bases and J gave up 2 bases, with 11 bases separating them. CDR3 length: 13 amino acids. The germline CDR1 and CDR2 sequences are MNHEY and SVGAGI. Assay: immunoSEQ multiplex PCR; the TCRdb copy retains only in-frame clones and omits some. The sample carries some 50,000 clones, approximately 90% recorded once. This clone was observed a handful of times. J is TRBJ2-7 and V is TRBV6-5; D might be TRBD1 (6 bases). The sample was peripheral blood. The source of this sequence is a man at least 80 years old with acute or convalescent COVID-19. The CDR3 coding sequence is TGTGCCAGCAGCGGACAGACCCCCTACGAGCAGTACTTC. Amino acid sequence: CASSGQTPYEQYF.